This T cell receptor (beta chain) is from a study of cytomegalovirus exposure and HLA in healthy donors listed by TCRdb under 2017. Context from the whole study: In an earlier analysis of under 750 of the donors, about 270 Gb of sequence data and 117 million unique TCR beta sequences from roughly 190 million T cells were reported. An early release that covered 640 HLA-typed donors contained 250 to 350 gigabases of sequencing data and about 93 million unique TCR sequences. Of the approximately 400 genotyped donors, more than 75% were placed in the genetic ancestry cluster associated with self-reported Caucasian donors. The aim of the study was to test whether cataloging public T cell receptors could identify signatures of past pathogen exposure. Using immunosequencing, the study profiled T cell repertoires from fewer than 700 subjects and related those repertoires to cytomegalovirus serostatus. Besides the first cohort of 550 to 750 subjects, a separate validation cohort made up of 120 different subjects was used. The study combined high-throughput TCR immunosequencing, statistical association of individual TCRs with disease status, and machine learning to predict cytomegalovirus infection status. To study patterns of TCR occurrence, a later analysis re-analyzed previously published TCR beta repertoires from 500 to 850 donors and added high-resolution HLA genotyping. In the later analysis, no new phenotypic data were used to find candidate immune exposures; instead, reliance was placed on TCR beta sequences and their occurrence across donors. To decide whether each TCR beta V gene segment behaved as functional or pseudogenic, an earlier analysis of some 600 of the donors relied on high-throughput TCR beta sequencing. Donor age, sex, ethnicity and CMV serostatus were collected together with the repertoire data. In a later genetic analysis, genome-wide SNP genotypes for about 55% of the roughly 700 donors were used, and that subset was treated as a discovery cohort. Every repertoire in the discovery cohort had been generated on one and the same sequencing platform. Both class I and class II loci were covered by HLA typing, at four-digit resolution. Typing coverage varied by locus: roughly 629-630 donors for A, B, C, DRB1 and DQB1; approximately 520 for DQA1; over 600 for DPA1; approximately 470 for DPB1. Roughly five DR-DQ haplotypes were handled as single units for association and clustering, since linkage in the cohort was strong. Among a few hundred genotyped donors of the cohort, an average of approximately 240,000 unique TCR beta nucleotide sequences were sequenced per donor, around 18% of them non-productive. What the work shows at the level of the full study, not this receptor alone: Most TCR sequences were observed very rarely across donors, whereas some public TCRs were present in many individuals. The classifier was reported to diagnose cytomegalovirus status with high specificity and sensitivity in both the original and validation cohorts. This cohort had only TCR beta chains sequenced, and the lack of alpha or paired-chain data limited which features could be detected. According to a later genetic analysis, donors in an Asian-associated ancestry cluster had fewer N-insertions in productive TCRs than the approximately 610-donor mean. The sequencing pipeline was judged likely to have produced a cluster of highly shared sequence variants as a technical artifact. Assigning TCR associations to individual alleles was difficult when HLA alleles, especially DR and DQ, strongly co-occurred. The earlier analysis of 587 of the donors excluded approximately 15 rarely observed V segments, including chromosome 9 orphons, because counts were too low. The only immune exposure information available for the cohort was CMV serostatus. In a later analysis, HLA-associated TCR beta chains were found to be more clonally expanded and to have lower generation probabilities than equally common non-associated chains. A later analysis found that most CMV-associated TCR beta chains appeared HLA-restricted, with HLA associations seemingly driven largely by CMV exposure. Some IMGT-functional V segments, including TRBV6-2 and TRBV6-3, could not be told apart with the 87-base-pair reads, so those segments were excluded. Roughly uniform sequencing depth across donors was assumed in presence/absence analyses, although this assumption may not hold. According to a later analysis, parvovirus B19, influenza, CMV and Epstein-Barr virus appeared linked to several top co-occurrence clusters. A later analysis found that TCR association rates varied across HLA loci, with DRB1 alleles showing the most associated TCRs and HLA-C alleles the fewest. Broadly in line with IMGT annotations, most TCR beta V segments showed up in productive rearrangements about 87% or about 30% of the time in an earlier analysis of around 550 of the donors. Because HLA typing was unavailable for some donors at each locus, only the typed subset was used in association tests. A further reported finding was that TCR beta sequences accurately predicted the HLA-A and HLA-B alleles for most subjects in the first cohort. Correlated functional status among segregating V segments might reflect linkage disequilibrium, but an unknown experimental factor could not be ruled out. A total of 164 TCR beta chains were listed by the study as associated with cytomegalovirus. V-gene and J-gene trimming of TCR beta chains was associated with a missense DCLRE1C variant in a later genetic analysis, and the association was replicated in an independent cohort. The authors suggested that the approach could potentially be extended to other disease states and immunological phenotypes. A later analysis associated roughly 17,000 TCR beta sequences with specific HLA alleles at a false discovery rate of 0.05. In vitro tests confirmed that three of the cytomegalovirus-associated TCR beta chains recognize cytomegalovirus antigens.

Comment on this clone: No antigen is known for it. Per-base quality was not reported, and no clone a single base away is much larger than it.

Libraries were constructed by the immunoSEQ multiplex PCR assay. For the multiplex PCR, a mixture combining 60 forward primers for TCR Vbeta segments and 13 reverse primers for TCR Jbeta segments was used. The CDR3 region of rearranged TCR beta genes was amplified from genomic DNA with a multiplex PCR assay. On the Illumina HiSeq System, the amplified TCR beta libraries were sequenced as 87-base-pair reads. In the authors' own workflow: In a later analysis, 70 million to 95 million unique TCR beta chains were counted across the approximately 670 repertoires, and roughly 9.9 million of these chains were shared by at least two donors. Raw reads were error-corrected and collapsed into unique sequences by a nearest-neighbor algorithm in which closely related sequences were merged to remove PCR and sequencing errors. Alignment of CDR3 sequences to IMGT reference sequences was used to assign V, D and J gene segments. For a sequence to be retained, at least a six-nucleotide match to both a V gene segment and a J gene segment was required. A rearrangement was called productive if the CDR3 had no stop codons and remained in frame with V and J, and every other rearrangement was called non-productive. Following IMGT convention, CDR3 was defined as the stretch from the second conserved V-encoded cysteine to the conserved J-encoded phenylalanine. The earlier analysis of about 610 of the donors excluded sequences that lacked an unambiguous match to a single V gene segment. In an earlier analysis of some 590 of the donors, V segments were called functional above 56.7% productive rearrangements and were called segregating when the between-donor standard deviation exceeded 5%. A statistical classification framework was built for diagnosing cytomegalovirus status from the catalog of TCR beta chain sequences. A later analysis assigned V and J genes by comparing TCR nucleotide sequences with IMGT/GENE-DB human TR gene sequences. A later analysis assigned CDR3 sequences and most-parsimonious VDJ recombination scenarios with the TCRdist pipeline. In a later analysis, each TCR beta chain was defined by its CDR3 amino acid sequence together with its V-gene family, and reads lacking a unique V-gene family were excluded. In a later analysis, 450 to 600 highly shared, low-generation-probability nucleotide sequences were removed to address suspected cross-contamination and a sequencing artifact. A later analysis calculated a clonal expansion index for each public chain from normalized within-repertoire ranks of inferred template counts. A later analysis computed generation probabilities with a VDJ recombination model fitted to out-of-frame rearrangements, and checked the results against IGoR. Hypergeometric tests were used in a later analysis to score TCR-TCR, TCR-HLA and TCR-CMV co-occurrence, with a repertoire-size bias correction applied to the TCR pairs. In a later analysis, false discovery rates were estimated by permuting HLA or CMV assignments 20 times. A later analysis grouped co-occurring TCRs with DBSCAN, adding TCRdist sequence similarity when clustering within HLA-allele-positive subsets. Repertoires with fewer than 30,000 or more than 120,000 public chains were left out of co-occurrence clustering, as were four to six repertoires with anomalous nucleotide sharing. Sourced from immuneACCESS, this table was stored by TCRdb with only in-frame sequences that have V and J called. A share of the clones is absent; for the studies checked, an unresolved V gene accounts for under half, and the remainder has no known explanation. The D gene and trimming were derived from the DNA, and the V and J assignments and clone size from that table. The table for this sample lists 100,000 to 150,000 clones; roughly 76% of them were counted only once. Jointly, the top ten make up 2% to 2.5% of the sample.

The germline V gene specifies MDHEN as CDR1 and SYDVKM as CDR2. Relative to germline, V is missing 4 bases and J is missing 3 bases, with 7 bases of the junction outside any gene match. The CDR3 runs 16 amino acids, cysteine and phenylalanine included. Only the CDR3 region is kept as DNA, spanning 48 bases read in frame from base 1. The cohort was made up of roughly 670 healthy bone marrow donors. At the time of sampling, every cohort member was nominally healthy, though immune exposures that went unrecorded were likely present. The donor was CMV seronegative and belonged to the group of roughly 330 seronegative cohort members. Each donor provided a peripheral blood sample, and peripheral blood mononuclear cells were used for TCR beta sequencing. The Qiagen DNeasy Blood Extraction Kit was used to extract genomic DNA from the blood cell samples.

This clonotype originated in a man aged 25-40 years in good health and CMV-seronegative. The specimen sequenced was PBMCs. Here the chain combines TRBV28 and TRBJ1-5; a stretch of 9 junction bases matches TRBD1. The DNA sequence is as follows: TGTGCCAGCAGTTCCTGGACAGGGGCCTCCAATCAGCCCCAGCATTTT. Its coded protein is CASSSWTGASNQPQHF.